This TCR beta chain originates from a study of OX40 agonist ivuxolimab in advanced cancers. Study at large: Administration of intravenous ivuxolimab to patients occurred every 2 weeks at 0.01 to 10 mg/kg.

Study results and caveats: At 0.1 to 3.0 mg/kg, CD4+ and CD8+ blood T cells expanded clonally by week 6. A proportion of nonresponders additionally exhibited low normalized T-cell clonal expansion. CD8+ T cells were the subset that, on average, had more expanded clones than CD4+.

Data came from immunoSEQ multiplex PCR; TCRdb stores just in-frame clones and leaves some out. This table has more than 65,000 clones, around 84% appearing once. Comment on this clone: The antigen remains undetermined.

Here the sequenced sample was CD4+ or CD8+ T cells sorted from blood, taken in a trial of the OX40 agonist ivuxolimab. This receptor was taken from an adult with an advanced solid tumor such as melanoma, head and neck, liver or kidney cancer.

This CDR3 is CASRGTSGGQETQYF. In DNA form, the CDR3 reads TGTGCCAGCAGAGGGACTAGCGGGGGACAAGAGACCCAGTACTTC. This chain joins TRBV2 and TRBJ2-5; 14 nucleotides align to TRBD2. Germline-derived CDR1 and CDR2 are SNHLY and FYNNEI. The length of the CDR3 is 15 residues. With V trimmed by 6 bases and J by 2 bases, 2 bases remained unmatched.